One TCR beta chain is described in this entry. Stated treatment: oral pan-JAK inhibitor, 5-10 mg twice daily. RNA extraction and reverse transcription yielded cDNA as sequencing template. Profiling relied on immunoSEQ multiplex PCR, and the TCRdb table lists in-frame clones only, not all of them. Among 190,000 or so clones listed, about 60% were seen once. The data are from a study of CD8+ T cells in alopecia areata. The germline CDR1 and CDR2 sequences are SGHTA and FQGTGA. Trimming cost V 5 bases and J 8 bases, with 10 bases left between them. This CDR3 is 12 amino acids long. The sequencing used CD8+ T cells sorted from blood, collected at week 24, from a patient treated with tofacitinib. This receptor was identified in a human donor with alopecia areata. The chain has TRBV7-3 and TRBJ2-1, with no clear D. In nucleotides, the CDR3 is TGTGCCAGCAGCCACCAAGCCGATGAGCAGTTCTTC. This gives the protein CASSHQADEQFF.